Presented here are 8 T cell receptor beta chains from one specimen sequenced in a study of cytomegalovirus exposure and HLA in healthy donors. The PCR used 60 Vbeta and 13 Jbeta primers. Assay: immunoSEQ multiplex PCR; the TCRdb copy retains only in-frame clones and omits some. The sample has 75,000 to 100,000 clones; roughly two thirds are singletons. Sequencing was done on a sample of PBMCs. The receptors come from a man in his forties or fifties in good health and CMV-seronegative.

For this clone: The same CDR3 is also encoded by other DNA sequences in this sample. The V and J genes are TRBV5-1 and TRBJ1-1, with TRBD1 matching 10 bases. Germline lookup yields CDR1 SGHRS and CDR2 YFSETQ. This CDR3 contains 13 residues. The V gene end was trimmed by 3 bases and the J gene end by 4 bases; junction bases not matched to a gene: 0. The chain's CDR3 is CASSWTGGTEAFF. In DNA form, the CDR3 reads TGCGCCAGCAGCTGGACAGGGGGCACTGAAGCTTTCTTT.

The chain is built from TRBV29-1 and TRBJ2-7; D is perhaps TRBD2 (6 bases). From germline, CDR1 is SQVTM and CDR2 ANQGSEA. Trimming cost V 4 bases and J 3 bases, with 16 bases left between them. The CDR3 length is 14 residues. DNA for the CDR3: TGCAGCGTTGCTGGGGCAGCCGGGAGCTACGAGCAGTACTTC. This translates into CSVAGAAGSYEQYF.

This chain links TRBV5-1 with TRBJ2-5, with 7 bases identical to TRBD1. The CDR3 runs 13 residues. CDR1 SGHRS and CDR2 YFSETQ come from the germline V gene. The junction had 2 bases not matched to a gene; V was cut back by 4 bases and J by 2 bases. Here the CDR3 reads CASSTQGQETQYF. CDR3 bases: TGCGCCAGCAGCACACAGGGGCAAGAGACCCAGTACTTC.

There are a few counts of this clone. The CDR3 sequence is CASSYDPGSLNTEAFF. CDR3 in DNA: TGTGCCAGCAGTTACGATCCAGGGTCCCTGAACACTGAAGCTTTCTTT. The gene calls are TRBV6-5 and TRBJ1-1, with D maybe TRBD1 (5 bases). CDR1 and CDR2 (germline): MNHEY, SVGAGI. Trimming stripped 2 bases from V and 0 bases from J, with 13 bases between. This CDR3 comprises 16 residues.

This clone was observed a few times. The J gene is TRBJ1-1, the V gene TRBV4-2, with 7 positions matching TRBD1. With 2 bases clipped from V and 6 bases from J, the junction kept 3 bases outside the gene matches. The CDR3 has 13 residues. The germline CDR1 and CDR2 sequences are LGHNA and YNFKEQ. The CDR3 bases are TGTGCCAGCAGCCAACCAGGGGGGTCTGAAGCTTTCTTT. This sequence encodes CASSQPGGSEAFF.

This sequence joins TRBV29-1 and TRBJ2-5, with TRBD1 matching over 7 bases. CDR3 length: 12 amino acids. Trimming cost V 5 bases and J 5 bases; bases outside gene matches: 5. The germline gives CDR1 SQVTM, CDR2 ANQGSEA. CDR3 in DNA: TGCAGCGTTTCTACAGGGGATGAGACCCAGTACTTC. As protein: CSVSTGDETQYF.

J is TRBJ2-3 and V is TRBV5-1, with no clear D. The CDR3 is 12 residues long. Germline V CDR1 and CDR2: SGHRS, YFSETQ. Trimming took off 3 bases at V and 6 bases at J, with 8 bases between the two ends. The CDR3 sequence: CASSSQEDTQYF. Here the CDR3 DNA reads TGCGCCAGCAGCTCGCAAGAGGATACGCAGTATTTT.

On this clone itself: The sample holds other DNA sequences that translate to the same CDR3. This chain links TRBV5-1 with TRBJ2-5, with 12 bases lining up with TRBD2. There are 15 residues in the CDR3. V shed 4 bases, J shed 5 bases, and the junction held 6 bases outside the gene matches. CDR1 is SGHRS and CDR2 is YFSETQ in the germline V gene. CDR3 nucleotide sequence: TGCGCCAGCAGCCTCGGACTAGCGGGGTTGGAGACCCAGTACTTC. It is translated as CASSLGLAGLETQYF.